This entry describes one T cell receptor beta chain. TCRdb keeps only in-frame clones here, not all; method: immunoSEQ multiplex PCR. The data hold approximately 120,000 clones, with roughly 80% observed a single time. The data stem from a study of identifying expanded T cells in peripheral blood. The receptor's source is a person between 18 and 75 years old in good health. The specimen was blood.

Here the CDR3 reads CAIRTGQGANEKLFF. DNA of the CDR3: TGTGCCATCAGAACTGGACAGGGTGCTAATGAAAAACTGTTTTTT. The rearrangement uses TRBV10-3 and TRBJ1-4, with 8 positions matching TRBD1. V gave up 6 bases and J gave up 3 bases; unmatched junction bases: 6. The CDR3 is 15 residues long. Germline CDR1 and CDR2: ENHRY and SYGVKD.